The rows below give T cell receptor beta chains drawn from one sample of a study of cytomegalovirus exposure and HLA in healthy donors. Assay used: immunoSEQ multiplex PCR; TCRdb lists only in-frame clones, some missing. The repertoire has 130,000 to 150,000 clones, around 72% of them found once; the top ten carry 4.3%. Material: PBMCs. Source of these receptors: a man between 18 and 35 years old in good health and CMV-seropositive. Each CDR3 is given with its conserved first and last residue. D genes are given only for firm matches. The size entry is marked missing in some rows and otherwise reads once, few, many or a size class.

j_call d_call clone_size v_call cdr3_nt cdr3_aa
TRBJ2-2 - - TRBV7-8 TGTGCCAGCAGCCCTGAGAGGGTAAACGGGGAGCTGTTTTTT CASSPERVNGELFF
TRBJ2-2 - few TRBV19 TGTGCCAGTAGTACCGCGGAGGGAGTAGGGGAGCTGTTTTTT CASSTAEGVGELFF
TRBJ2-1 - - TRBV21-1 TGTGCCAGCAGCCCTTGCGGGAGGGGCAGGAATGAGCAGTTCTTC CASSPCGRGRNEQFF
TRBJ2-5 - - TRBV7-2 TGTGCCAGCAGCTCCAGCCCTTATACGTTTGAGGAAGAGACCCAGTACTTC CASSSSPYTFEEETQYF
TRBJ2-2 TRBD2 few TRBV6-5 TGTGCCAGCAGTTACGGTAGCGGGAGGGCCGGGGAGCTGTTTTTT CASSYGSGRAGELFF
TRBJ1-1 - - TRBV2 TGTGCCAGCAGTGGGAGCATTCAGAACACTGAAGCTTTCTTT CASSGSIQNTEAFF
TRBJ2-3 - - TRBV7-3 TGTGCCAGCAGCCTAAGACGGGGCACAGATACGCAGTATTTT CASSLRRGTDTQYF
TRBJ2-3 TRBD1 - TRBV5-1 TGCGCCAGCAGCTCGACAGGGGGATGGAGCACAGATACGCAGTATTTT CASSSTGGWSTDTQYF
TRBJ1-1 - - TRBV28 TGTGCCAGCAGAAGGGGGTCCGCTGAAGCTTTCTTT CASRRGSAEAFF
TRBJ2-3 TRBD2 - TRBV28 TGTGCCAGCAGTACCATTAACGGGGGGGAGGATACGCAGTATTTT CASSTINGGEDTQYF
TRBJ1-4 - - TRBV19 TGTGCCAGTAGTTATACGGGGATCGGGACTAATGAAAAACTGTTTTTT CASSYTGIGTNEKLFF
TRBJ2-5 - - TRBV9 TGTGCCAGCACTGACGGGACTCTAGAAGAGACCCAGTACTTC CASTDGTLEETQYF
TRBJ2-1 TRBD2 - TRBV7-2 TGTGCCAGCATCGCAAGGGGCGGGAGTATCTACAATGAGCAGTTCTTC CASIARGGSIYNEQFF
TRBJ1-5 TRBD1 - TRBV6-5 TGTGCCAGCAGTTACTCGGGGACAGGTGGATCGCCCCAGCATTTT CASSYSGTGGSPQHF
TRBJ2-1 - few TRBV10-2 TGCGCCAGCAGTGTCGGGACTTACAATGAGCAGTTCTTC CASSVGTYNEQFF
TRBJ2-3 TRBD2 - TRBV12-5 TGTGCTAGTGGGGACAGCGACCAGGGACTAGCGGGAGGATGGGATACGCAGTATTTT CASGDSDQGLAGGWDTQYF
TRBJ2-1 TRBD1 - TRBV19 TGTGCCAGTAGTATCAGGGGGCGGAATGAGCAGTTCTTC CASSIRGRNEQFF
TRBJ2-2 TRBD2 - TRBV28 TGTGCCAGCAGGCTCCTGGGGGGGGGCACCGGGGAGCTGTTTTTT CASRLLGGGTGELFF
TRBJ1-2 - - TRBV18 TGTGCCAGCTCACCGCAGCGGACTAATCACGGCTACACCTTC CASSPQRTNHGYTF
TRBJ1-2 - - TRBV18 TGTGCCAGCTCCCCGGCATGGCAGGGGATTGACTACACCTTC CASSPAWQGIDYTF
TRBJ2-7 TRBD1 - TRBV19 TGTGCCAGTAGACCGGGACAGGGGATGTCCTACGAGCAGTACTTC CASRPGQGMSYEQYF
TRBJ1-3 - few TRBV11-1 TGTGCCAGCAGCGTACAGGGCTCTGGAAACACCATATATTTT CASSVQGSGNTIYF
TRBJ1-1 - - TRBV27 TGTGCCAGCAGTTACTCCAGGCGGGCGGTCTCCACTGAAGCTTTCTTT CASSYSRRAVSTEAFF
TRBJ1-5 TRBD1 once TRBV4-1 TGCGCCAGCAGCCTCCGGGACCCCAAACAGGGGTCCTGGCAGCCCCAGCATTTT CASSLRDPKQGSWQPQHF